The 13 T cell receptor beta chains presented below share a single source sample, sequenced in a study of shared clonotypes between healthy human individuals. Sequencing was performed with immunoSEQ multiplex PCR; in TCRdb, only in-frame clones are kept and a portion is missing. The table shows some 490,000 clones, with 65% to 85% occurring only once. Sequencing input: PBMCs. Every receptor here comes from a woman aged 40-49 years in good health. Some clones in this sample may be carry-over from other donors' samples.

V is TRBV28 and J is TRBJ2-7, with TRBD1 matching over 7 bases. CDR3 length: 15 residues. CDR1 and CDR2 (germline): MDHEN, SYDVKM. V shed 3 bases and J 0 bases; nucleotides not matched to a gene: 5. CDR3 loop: CASSFPGQSSYEQYF. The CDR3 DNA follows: TGTGCCAGCAGTTTCCCGGGACAGAGCTCCTACGAGCAGTACTTC.

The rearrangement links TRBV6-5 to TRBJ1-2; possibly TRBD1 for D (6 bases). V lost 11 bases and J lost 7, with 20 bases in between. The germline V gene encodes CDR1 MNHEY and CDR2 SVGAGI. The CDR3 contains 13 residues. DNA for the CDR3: TGTGCCTCTTCCGGCAGGGGTGGTCGTGGCTACACCTTC. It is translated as CASSGRGGRGYTF.

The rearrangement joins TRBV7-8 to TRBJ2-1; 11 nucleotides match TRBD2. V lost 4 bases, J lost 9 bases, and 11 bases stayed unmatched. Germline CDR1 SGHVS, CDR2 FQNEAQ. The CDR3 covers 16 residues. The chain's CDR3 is CASSYLAGGPGGEQFF. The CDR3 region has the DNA TGTGCCAGCAGCTACTTAGCGGGAGGGCCCGGCGGTGAGCAGTTCTTC.

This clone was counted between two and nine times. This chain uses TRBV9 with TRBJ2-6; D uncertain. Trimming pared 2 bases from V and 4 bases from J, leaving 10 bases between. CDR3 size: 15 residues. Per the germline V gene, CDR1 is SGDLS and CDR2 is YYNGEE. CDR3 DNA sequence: TGTGCCAGCAGCGTTGGCCCCGGGGGGGCCAACGTCCTGACTTTC. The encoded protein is CASSVGPGGANVLTF.

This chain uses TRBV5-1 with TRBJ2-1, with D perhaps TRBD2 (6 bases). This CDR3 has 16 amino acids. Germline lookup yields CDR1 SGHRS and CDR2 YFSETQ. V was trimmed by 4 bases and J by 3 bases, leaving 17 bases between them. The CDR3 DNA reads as TGCGCCAGCAGCCCCACATGGGGGGAGTTCTACAATGAGCAGTTCTTC. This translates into CASSPTWGEFYNEQFF.

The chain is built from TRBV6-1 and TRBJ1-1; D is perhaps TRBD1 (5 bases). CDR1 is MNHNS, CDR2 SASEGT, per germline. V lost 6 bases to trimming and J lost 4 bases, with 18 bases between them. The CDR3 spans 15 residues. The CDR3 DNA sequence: TGTGCCAGCAGCGCAGGTCCCTACGGGGCCACTGAAGCTTTCTTT. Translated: CASSAGPYGATEAFF.

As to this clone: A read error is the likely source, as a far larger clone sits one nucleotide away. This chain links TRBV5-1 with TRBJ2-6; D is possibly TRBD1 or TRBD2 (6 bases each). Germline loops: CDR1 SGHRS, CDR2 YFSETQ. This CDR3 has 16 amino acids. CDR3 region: CASSPRGDSGANVLAF. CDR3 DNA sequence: TGCGCCAGCAGCCCAAGGGGGGACTCTGGGGCCAACGTCCTGGCTTTC.

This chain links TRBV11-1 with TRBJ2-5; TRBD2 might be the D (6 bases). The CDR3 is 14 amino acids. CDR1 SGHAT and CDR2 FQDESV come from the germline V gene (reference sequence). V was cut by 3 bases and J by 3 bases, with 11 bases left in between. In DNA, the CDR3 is TGTGCCAGCAGCTTTCGGGGGTGGAAAGAGACCCAGTACTTC. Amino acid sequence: CASSFRGWKETQYF.

The DNA of the CDR3 is TGCAGCTTCAGGCGAGGGGAAGAGACCCAGTACTTC. This codes for CSFRRGEETQYF. The gene calls are TRBV29-1 and TRBJ2-5; either TRBD1 or TRBD2 may supply D (5 bases each). CDR3 size: 12 residues. The germline CDR1 and CDR2 sequences are SQVTM and ANQGSEA. The V end lost 8 bases, the J end lost 3 bases, and 13 bases lay between the germline ends.

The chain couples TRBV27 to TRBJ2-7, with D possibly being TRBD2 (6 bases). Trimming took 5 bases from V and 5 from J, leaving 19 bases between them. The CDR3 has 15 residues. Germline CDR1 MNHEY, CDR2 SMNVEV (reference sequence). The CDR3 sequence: CASSEVGSGRNEQYF. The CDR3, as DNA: TGTGCCAGCAGTGAGGTCGGTAGCGGAAGAAACGAGCAGTACTTC.

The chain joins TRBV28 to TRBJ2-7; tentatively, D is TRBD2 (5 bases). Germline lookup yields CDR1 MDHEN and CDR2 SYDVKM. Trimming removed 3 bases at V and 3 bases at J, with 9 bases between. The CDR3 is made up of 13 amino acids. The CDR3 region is CASSLRVGYEQYF. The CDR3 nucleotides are TGTGCCAGCAGTTTGCGGGTGGGCTACGAGCAGTACTTC.

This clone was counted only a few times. CDR3 loop: CASSVLQEEGYTF. CDR3 in DNA: TGTGCCAGCAGTGTTCTTCAGGAGGAGGGCTACACCTTC. This chain joins TRBV2 and TRBJ1-2, with no clear D. The CDR3 is made up of 13 amino acids. The ends were cut back, 4 bases at V and 8 bases at J, with 14 bases in the middle. CDR1 and CDR2 (germline): SNHLY, FYNNEI.

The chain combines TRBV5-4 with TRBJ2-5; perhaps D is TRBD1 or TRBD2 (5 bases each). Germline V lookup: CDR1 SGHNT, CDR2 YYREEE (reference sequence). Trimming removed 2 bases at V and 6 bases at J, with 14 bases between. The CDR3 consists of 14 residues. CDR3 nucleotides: TGTGCCAGCAGCTTATCCGGGACGGGGCAGACCCAGTACTTC. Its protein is CASSLSGTGQTQYF.